One sample yielded the 31 T cell receptor beta chains listed below, sequenced in a study of blood T cell repertoires in COVID-19. Libraries were prepared by immunoSEQ multiplex PCR; TCRdb keeps only in-frame clonotypes and omits some of them. The table has some 120,000 clones, more than 75% seen once. The sample taken for sequencing was peripheral blood. The receptors were gathered from a woman aged 60-75 years with acute or convalescent COVID-19.

The chain employs TRBV5-1 and TRBJ1-2; 10 positions match TRBD1. The length of the CDR3 is 15 residues. The junction had 5 bases not matched to a gene; V was cut back by 0 bases and J by 6 bases. Germline V CDR1 and CDR2: SGHRS, YFSETQ. CDR3 sequence (DNA): TGCGCCAGCAGCTTGGAGACAGGGGGCTTCAATGGCTACACCTTC. It encodes CASSLETGGFNGYTF.

J is TRBJ2-3 and V is TRBV5-1, with TRBD2 matching over 11 bases. The CDR3 is 15 residues long. CDR1 and CDR2 (germline): SGHRS, YFSETQ. V trimming: 1 base; J trimming: 4 bases; junction bases outside the gene matches: 2. CDR3 loop: CASSLWGLAADTQYF. The CDR3 bases are TGCGCCAGCAGCTTGTGGGGACTAGCGGCAGATACGCAGTATTTT.

The chain carries TRBV30 and TRBJ1-1; D may be TRBD1 (5 bases). This CDR3 spans 13 amino acids. Germline loops: CDR1 GTSNPN, CDR2 SVGIG (reference sequence). The germline V and J ends were trimmed by 3 bases and 1 base, with 9 bases remaining between them. CDR3 in amino acids: CAWSGQGNTEAFF. The CDR3, as DNA: TGTGCCTGGAGCGGGCAGGGGAACACTGAAGCTTTCTTT.

The rearrangement links TRBV19 to TRBJ1-1; 9 bases agree with TRBD1. With V trimmed by 7 bases and J by 0 bases, 9 bases remained unmatched. The CDR3 totals 16 residues. Germline CDR1 reads LNHDA; CDR2 reads SQIVND (reference sequence). CDR3 region: CASTPRDRAMNTEAFF. The CDR3 DNA sequence: TGTGCCAGTACCCCCCGGGACAGGGCAATGAACACTGAAGCTTTCTTT.

This clone showed up just a few times. The chain employs TRBV28 and TRBJ1-2; TRBD1 matches at 8 bases. The CDR3 totals 12 residues. The trim removed 6 bases at V and 6 bases at J, leaving 3 bases unmatched. CDR1 and CDR2 (germline): MDHEN, SYDVKM. DNA for the CDR3: TGTGCCAGCAGCACAGGGGGGCATGGCTACACCTTC. This gives the protein CASSTGGHGYTF.

The genes are TRBV6-1 and TRBJ1-5; possibly TRBD1 for D (6 bases). Germline CDR1 MNHNS, CDR2 SASEGT. V was cut by 0 bases and J by 7 bases, with 13 bases left in between. The CDR3 loop spans 15 amino acids. The CDR3 sequence: CASSEAGRGGQPQHF. In nucleotides, the CDR3 is TGTGCCAGCAGTGAAGCGGGCAGGGGTGGGCAGCCCCAGCATTTT.

This clone has a handful of counts. This chain uses TRBV5-1 with TRBJ1-3; no clear D gene. V lost 5 bases and J lost 8, with 17 bases in between. This CDR3 region has 14 residues. Germline CDR1 SGHRS, CDR2 YFSETQ. CDR3: CASSPSLGVDTIYF. The CDR3 nucleotides read TGCGCCAGCAGTCCCTCCCTCGGGGTGGACACCATATATTTT.

This clone was observed a single time. This chain joins TRBV25-1 and TRBJ2-1, with TRBD2 matching over 9 bases. V dropped 2 bases and J dropped 4; count of bases not matched to a gene: 6. The germline V gene has CDR1 MGHDK and CDR2 SYGVNS. This CDR3 region has 16 residues. The CDR3 DNA sequence: TGTGCCAGCAGTGAACTAGCGGGGTCCCCGTACAATGAGCAGTTCTTC. Residues: CASSELAGSPYNEQFF.

V and J are TRBV11-2 and TRBJ2-7, with 8 bases lining up with TRBD2. Per the germline V gene, CDR1 is SGHAT and CDR2 is FQNNGV. V shed 5 bases and J 2 bases; nucleotides not matched to a gene: 8. The CDR3 is 15 residues long. The CDR3 nucleotides are TGTGCCAGCAGCCCCTCCAGCGGGGGAACCTACGAGCAGTACGTC. Translating it yields CASSPSSGGTYEQYV.

The rearrangement links TRBV6-5 to TRBJ1-2; TRBD1 matches 8 bases. From germline, CDR1 is MNHEY and CDR2 SVGAGI. Losses at the gene ends were 6 bases for V and 6 bases for J; bases not matched to a gene: 6. The CDR3 is 13 amino acids. CDR3 in amino acids: CASRRDRSDGYTF. In DNA form, the CDR3 reads TGTGCCAGCAGACGGGACAGGTCCGATGGCTACACCTTC.

In DNA form, the CDR3 reads TGTGCCAGCAGTTTAGAGGGGGGGTACACTGAAGCTTTCTTT. This sequence encodes CASSLEGGYTEAFF. The V gene is TRBV27, the J gene TRBJ1-1, with D possibly TRBD1 on 6 matching bases. The V end was cut by 2 bases, the J end by 3 bases, with 10 bases between. CDR3 length equals 14 residues. Germline CDR1 MNHEY, CDR2 SMNVEV (reference sequence).

This chain connects TRBV6-5 to TRBJ1-6; D gene ambiguous. Germline CDR1 and CDR2: MNHEY and SVGAGI. Between the trimmed V and J ends, which lost 6 bases and 8 bases, there was a span of 17 bases. The CDR3 spans 15 residues. DNA for the CDR3: TGTGCCAGCAGAGACAAACAGCAATCTCATTCACCCCTCCACTTT. Protein sequence: CASRDKQQSHSPLHF.

The table lists this clone with a few counts. The rearrangement joins TRBV18 to TRBJ1-5, with 9 nucleotides matching TRBD1. The V gene's germline CDR1 is KGHSH and CDR2 LQKENI. This CDR3 region has 15 residues. V shed 4 bases and J 2 bases; nucleotides not matched to a gene: 3. Here the CDR3 DNA reads TGTGCCAGCTCACTAAGGACAGGGGGCAATCAGCCCCAGCATTTT. Amino acid sequence: CASSLRTGGNQPQHF.

The chain has TRBV19 and TRBJ2-1; TRBD2 aligns across 7 bases. V gave up 3 bases and J gave up 4 bases; unmatched junction bases: 6. The germline gives CDR1 LNHDA, CDR2 SQIVND (reference sequence). There are 15 residues in the CDR3. The CDR3 is CASSIGLAAYNEQFF. The CDR3 DNA reads as TGTGCCAGTAGTATTGGGCTAGCGGCGTACAATGAGCAGTTCTTC.

The chain recombines TRBV19 with TRBJ2-1, with 7 bases fitting TRBD2. After removal of 7 bases from V and 0 bases from J, the junction contained 12 bases not matched to a gene. The germline gives CDR1 LNHDA, CDR2 SQIVND (reference sequence). This CDR3 spans 17 amino acids. DNA for the CDR3: TGTGCCAGTAATATGGAGCGGGACGCGAGCTCCTACAATGAGCAGTTCTTC. Protein sequence: CASNMERDASSYNEQFF.

This chain joins TRBV24-1 and TRBJ1-2; D uncertain. Germline V gene sequence: CDR1 KGHDR, CDR2 SFDVKD. This CDR3 has 14 amino acids. The germline V and J ends were trimmed by 0 bases and 6 bases, with 10 bases remaining between them. The CDR3 DNA follows: TGTGCCACCAGTGATTTGGGAGGGAAGGATGGCTACACCTTC. Protein product: CATSDLGGKDGYTF.

The V and J genes are TRBV10-3 and TRBJ1-1, with D uncertain. The CDR3 is made up of 13 amino acids. V gave up 7 bases and J gave up 5 bases, with 14 bases separating them. Germline values: CDR1 ENHRY, CDR2 SYGVKD. CDR3 amino acids: CAITGDHRTEAFF. CDR3 DNA: TGTGCCATCACCGGGGATCATAGGACTGAAGCTTTCTTT.

The V gene is TRBV6-5, the J gene TRBJ2-5, with 9 bases matching TRBD2. Unmatched junction bases numbered 2, after V lost 5 bases and J lost 4 bases. CDR1 and CDR2 (germline): MNHEY, SVGAGI. This CDR3 region has 13 residues. The CDR3 bases are TGTGCCAGCAGTCTACTAGCGGGAGAGACCCAGTACTTC. It yields the protein CASSLLAGETQYF.

This chain connects TRBV4-1 to TRBJ2-1, with D tentatively TRBD2 (6 bases). This CDR3 contains 15 residues. Germline V gene lookup returns CDR1 MGHRA and CDR2 YSYEKL. V was shortened by 1 base and J by 4 bases, with 11 bases between the two germline ends. Here the CDR3 DNA reads TGCGCCAGCAGCCAAGCCCCGACTAGTTACAATGAGCAGTTCTTC. Its protein is CASSQAPTSYNEQFF.

The chain carries TRBV6-5 and TRBJ2-3, with D uncertain. Trimming pared 5 bases from V and 4 bases from J, leaving 16 bases between. Germline CDR1 is MNHEY and CDR2 is SVGAGI. The CDR3 runs 15 residues. As DNA, the CDR3 is TGTGCCAGCAGTCACGACCATTCACGGGCAGATACGCAGTATTTT. Amino acids: CASSHDHSRADTQYF.

The chain employs TRBV5-1 and TRBJ2-3, with 7 bases fitting TRBD1. The V and J ends lost 3 bases and 0 bases, in that order; junction bases with no gene match: 4. Germline CDR1 and CDR2: SGHRS and YFSETQ. The CDR3 is made up of 15 amino acids. The CDR3 loop is CASSYRGQSTDTQYF. The CDR3, as DNA: TGCGCCAGCAGCTACCGGGGACAGAGCACAGATACGCAGTATTTT.

The V call is TRBV2, the J call TRBJ1-6, with TRBD1 identical over 8 bases. The CDR3 covers 16 residues. Germline V gives CDR1 SNHLY, CDR2 FYNNEI. V was clipped by 6 bases and J by 7 bases; unmatched bases: 11. CDR3 residues: CASSPDRGVENSPLHF. CDR3 nucleotide sequence: TGTGCCAGCAGCCCAGACAGGGGAGTAGAGAATTCACCCCTCCACTTT.

J is TRBJ1-3 and V is TRBV7-8, with unresolved D. The CDR3 has 13 residues. Per germline, CDR1 SGHVS and CDR2 FQNEAQ. V was clipped by 5 bases and J by 8 bases, with 13 bases between them. CDR3: CASSPPREDTIYF. The DNA of the CDR3 is TGTGCCAGCAGCCCACCCCGAGAGGACACCATATATTTT.

The chain joins TRBV5-4 to TRBJ1-2, with D possibly being TRBD1 (5 bases). Trimming took off 4 bases at V and 4 bases at J, with 17 bases between the two ends. Germline lookup yields CDR1 SGHNT and CDR2 YYREEE (reference sequence). The CDR3 is 15 amino acids. The CDR3 here is CASSLLDLQGYGYTF. The CDR3 nucleotides read TGTGCCAGCAGCCTACTCGACCTCCAGGGCTATGGCTACACCTTC.

V is TRBV6-6 and J is TRBJ1-6; TRBD1 is a possible D gene (6 bases). The V end was cut by 0 bases, the J end by 6 bases, with 9 bases between. Germline V CDR1 and CDR2: MNHNY, SVGAGI (reference sequence). The CDR3 is 15 residues long. In nucleotides, the CDR3 is TGTGCCAGCAGTTACTCGGGGGGGCCTAATTCACCCCTCCACTTT. This gives the protein CASSYSGGPNSPLHF.

The V call is TRBV21-1, the J call TRBJ2-5; TRBD2, the table's D call, lacks a check against the DNA. TRBV21-1 is a documented pseudogene. The CDR3 is 13 residues long. CDR3 DNA: TGTGCCAGCAGCAAAGCGAGTCCTCCCGGTCAGTACTTC. It specifies CASSKASPPGQYF.

The chain couples TRBV2 to TRBJ1-4, with 7 bases lining up with TRBD1. Germline V CDR1 and CDR2: SNHLY, FYNNEI. The CDR3 has 15 amino acids. With 5 bases clipped from V and 8 bases from J, the junction kept 11 bases outside the gene matches. The CDR3 nucleotides read TGTGCCAGCAGTCGTACAGGGGAAGTGGGCGAAAAACTGTTTTTT. This gives the protein CASSRTGEVGEKLFF.

The gene calls are TRBV30 and TRBJ2-1; 14 bases align to TRBD2. With V trimmed by 5 bases and J by 7 bases, 4 bases remained unmatched. The germline gives CDR1 GTSNPN, CDR2 SVGIG (reference sequence). The CDR3 length is 14 residues. This chain's CDR3 is CAWSGTSGRNEQFF. The CDR3 DNA sequence: TGTGCCTGGTCCGGGACTAGCGGGAGAAATGAGCAGTTCTTC.

The rearrangement links TRBV28 to TRBJ1-1; 11 nucleotides match TRBD1. Germline loops: CDR1 MDHEN, CDR2 SYDVKM. This CDR3 spans 13 amino acids. V lost 6 bases to trimming and J lost 10 bases; unmatched junction nucleotides: 7. The CDR3 sequence is CASRGQGALLAFF. CDR3 nucleotide sequence: TGTGCCAGCAGAGGACAGGGGGCGCTGTTAGCTTTCTTT.

V and J are TRBV5-1 and TRBJ2-5; 10 bases match TRBD2. The CDR3 runs to 16 residues. The germline V gene encodes CDR1 SGHRS and CDR2 YFSETQ. V trimming: 4 bases; J trimming: 1 base; junction bases outside the gene matches: 7. In nucleotides, the CDR3 is TGCGCCAGCAGCCTCCTGACTAGCGGGCTCCAAGAGACCCAGTACTTC. This encodes CASSLLTSGLQETQYF.

The rearrangement uses TRBV7-2 and TRBJ2-7; 12 positions match TRBD2. The V and J ends lost 5 bases and 5 bases, in that order; junction bases with no gene match: 4. The CDR3 totals 14 residues. Per germline, CDR1 SGHTA and CDR2 FQGNSA. The CDR3 DNA follows: TGTGCCAGCAGCACGGGACTAGCGGGCCACGAGCAGTACTTC. The encoded protein is CASSTGLAGHEQYF.